This T cell receptor (beta chain) comes out of a study of T-cell reconstitution after alpha-beta-depleted transplantation in children. Overall study results and limits: At around two months after transplant, the alpha-beta T cells were reportedly derived from several hundred expanded clones that came from non-depleted graft cells. T-cell numbers and diversity one year post-transplant derived largely from freshly generated T cells.

A note on this clonotype: What it recognizes is unknown.

Germline CDR1 and CDR2: SGHTA and FQGTGA. CDR3 length: 16 residues. The V gene end was trimmed by 6 bases and the J gene end by 4 bases; junction bases not matched to a gene: 13. Unique molecular identifiers tagged the TCRbeta library. A single record per CDR3 protein comes from TCRdb applying MiXCR to the PCR reads. The repertoire holds 95,000 to 150,000 distinct CDR3 sequences, with more than 20% as singletons. The sample consisted of PBMCs, mostly from graft donor cells, taken 180 days after TCRalphabeta/CD19-depleted stem cell transplant. The TCR was taken from a male patient between 2 and 15 years old who had a stem cell transplant for chronic granulomatous disease, so the T cells may come from the graft donor. The chain couples TRBV7-3 to TRBJ1-2, with 8 bases lining up with TRBD1. CDR3 DNA sequence: TGTGCCAGCAGACGGGACAGGCAAGGATTCGGCTATGGCTACACCTTC. Translating gives CASRRDRQGFGYGYTF. The full variable domain, rest sourced from reference TRBV7-3 and TRBJ1-2, is GAGVSQTPSNKVTEKGKYVELRCDPISGHTALYWYRQSLGQGPEFLIYFQGTGAADDSGLPNDRFFAVRPEGSVSTLKIQRTERGDSAVYLCASRRDRQGFGYGYTFGSGTRLTVV.